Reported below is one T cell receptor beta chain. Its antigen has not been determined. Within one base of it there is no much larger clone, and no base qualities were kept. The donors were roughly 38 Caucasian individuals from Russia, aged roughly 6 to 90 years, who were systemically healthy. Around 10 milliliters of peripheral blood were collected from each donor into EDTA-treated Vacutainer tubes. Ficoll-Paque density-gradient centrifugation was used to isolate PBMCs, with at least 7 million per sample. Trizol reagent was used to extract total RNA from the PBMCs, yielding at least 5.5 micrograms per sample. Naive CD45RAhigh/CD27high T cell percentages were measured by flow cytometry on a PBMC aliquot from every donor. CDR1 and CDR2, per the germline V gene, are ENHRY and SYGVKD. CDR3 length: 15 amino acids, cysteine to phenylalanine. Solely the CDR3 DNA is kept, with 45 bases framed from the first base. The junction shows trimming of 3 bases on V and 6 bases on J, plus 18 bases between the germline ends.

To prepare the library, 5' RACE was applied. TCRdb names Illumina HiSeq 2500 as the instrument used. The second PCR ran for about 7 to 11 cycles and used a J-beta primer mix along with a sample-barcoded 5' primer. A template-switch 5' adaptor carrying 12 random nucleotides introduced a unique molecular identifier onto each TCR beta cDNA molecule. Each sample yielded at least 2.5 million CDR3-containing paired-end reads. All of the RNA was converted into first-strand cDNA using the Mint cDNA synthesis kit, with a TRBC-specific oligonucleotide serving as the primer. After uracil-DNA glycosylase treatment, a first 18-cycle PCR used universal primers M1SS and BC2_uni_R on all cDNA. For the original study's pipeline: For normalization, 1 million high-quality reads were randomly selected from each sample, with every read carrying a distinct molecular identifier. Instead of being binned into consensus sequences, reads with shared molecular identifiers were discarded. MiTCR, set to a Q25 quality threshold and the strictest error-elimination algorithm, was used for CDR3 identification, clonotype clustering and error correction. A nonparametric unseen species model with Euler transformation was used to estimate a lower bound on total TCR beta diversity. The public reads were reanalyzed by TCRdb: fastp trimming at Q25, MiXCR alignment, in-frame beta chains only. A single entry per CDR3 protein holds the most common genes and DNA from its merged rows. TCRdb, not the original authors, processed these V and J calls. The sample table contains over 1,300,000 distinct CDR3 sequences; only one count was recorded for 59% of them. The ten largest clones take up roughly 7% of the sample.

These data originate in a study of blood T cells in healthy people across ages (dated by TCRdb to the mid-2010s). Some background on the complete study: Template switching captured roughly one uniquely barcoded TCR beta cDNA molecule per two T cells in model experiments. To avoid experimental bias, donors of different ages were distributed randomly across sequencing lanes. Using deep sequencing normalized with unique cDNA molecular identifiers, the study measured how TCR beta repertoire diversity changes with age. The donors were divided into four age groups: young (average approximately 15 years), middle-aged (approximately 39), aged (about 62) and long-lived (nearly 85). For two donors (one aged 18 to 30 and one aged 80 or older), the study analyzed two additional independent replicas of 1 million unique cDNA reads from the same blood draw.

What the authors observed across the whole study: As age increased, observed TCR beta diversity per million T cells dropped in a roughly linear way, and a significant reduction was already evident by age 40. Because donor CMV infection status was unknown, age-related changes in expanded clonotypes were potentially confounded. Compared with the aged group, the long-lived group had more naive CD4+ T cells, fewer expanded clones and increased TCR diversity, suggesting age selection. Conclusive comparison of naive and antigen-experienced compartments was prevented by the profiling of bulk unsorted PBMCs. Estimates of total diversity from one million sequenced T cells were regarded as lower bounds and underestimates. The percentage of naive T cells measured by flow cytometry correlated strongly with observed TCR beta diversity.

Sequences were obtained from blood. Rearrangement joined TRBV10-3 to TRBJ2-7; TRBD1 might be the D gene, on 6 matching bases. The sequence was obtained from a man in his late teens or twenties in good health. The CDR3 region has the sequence CAISDQQGLVSEQYF. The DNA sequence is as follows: TGTGCCATCAGTGATCAACAGGGCCTAGTAAGCGAGCAGTACTTC.